The TCR beta chain described here comes from a study of response to subunit inactivated influenza vaccine. The study's findings and limits: Few new T cells, the authors suggested, are recruited by each seasonal influenza vaccination.

About this clonotype itself: Its antigen is as yet unknown.

TCRdb reprocessed the RT-PCR reads via MiXCR and lists one record per CDR3 protein. Counted here are fewer than 700,000 distinct CDR3 sequences, roughly 13% occurring once; the ten biggest clones make up around 14%. This clonotype was sampled from a man in his forties or fifties who received an inactivated influenza vaccine. Source: PBMCs from blood, taken around seven weeks after vaccination.

CDR3 nucleotides: TGTGCCAGCACCGGGGGACAGGGTAATTCACCCCTCCACTTT. Translation gives CASTGGQGNSPLHF. This sequence joins TRBV7-9 and TRBJ1-6; 9 bases match TRBD1. This CDR3 has 14 residues. V trimming: 7 bases; J trimming: 6 bases; junction bases outside the gene matches: 4. Germline V CDR1 and CDR2: SEHNR, FQNEAQ (reference sequence).